The present TCR beta chain was sequenced within a study of cytomegalovirus exposure and HLA in healthy donors. Overall study results and limits: Later on, an analysis showed TCR association rates differing by HLA locus, with DRB1 the most and HLA-C the fewest. In a later analysis, HLA-associated TCR beta chains were more clonally expanded than equally common others. Association of a missense DCLRE1C variant with TCR beta V- and J-gene trimming was reported in a later analysis.

Germline V gives CDR1 SEHNR, CDR2 FQNEAQ (reference sequence). This CDR3 has 17 amino acids. The V segment lost 5 bases and the J segment 8 bases; nucleotides outside the gene matches: 14. PCR was performed using 60 Vbeta and 13 Jbeta primers. Sequenced by immunoSEQ multiplex PCR; TCRdb stores in-frame clones only, minus some. The data contain about 95,000 clones, around four fifths of them singletons. Points on this clone: Its antigen is unidentified.

The chain carries TRBV7-9 and TRBJ2-1, with 11 bases that match TRBD2. The source is a man younger than 45 in good health and CMV-seropositive. Sequenced: PBMCs. The CDR3 DNA reads as TGTGCCAGCAGCCTATGGACTAGCGGGTCCCGAATCTATGAGCAGTTCTTC. This sequence encodes CASSLWTSGSRIYEQFF.